The clone carrying this TCR beta chain was detected a few times. Antigen specificity is unknown. TCRdb re-derived calls from the RT-PCR reads in MiXCR, one entry per CDR3 protein. The sample shows 560,000 or so distinct CDR3 sequences, around 8% of them seen only once. This record belongs to a study of response to subunit inactivated influenza vaccine. Whole-study findings and limits: T cells newly recruited by each seasonal influenza vaccination are few, the authors suggested.

Per the germline V gene, CDR1 is MNHNY and CDR2 is SVGAGI (reference sequence). CDR3 length: 12 amino acids. V lost 7 bases and J 2 bases, leaving 8 bases between the germline ends. This TCR came from a man aged 45-69 years who received an inactivated influenza vaccine. The sequenced sample was PBMCs from blood, obtained less than 30 months after vaccination. The chain couples TRBV6-6 to TRBJ2-5, with D possibly matching TRBD1 (5 bases). The CDR3 DNA reads TGTGCCAGCAAGACAGAGCAAGAGACCCAGTACTTC. Translation: CASKTEQETQYF.